This TCR beta chain was retrieved from a study of blood T cell repertoires in COVID-19. Assay: immunoSEQ multiplex PCR; the TCRdb copy retains only in-frame clones and omits some. The sample lists 150,000 or so clones, over 75% occurring once. Germline CDR1 MNHEY, CDR2 SVGAGI. The CDR3 contains 15 residues. Losses at the gene ends were 7 bases for V and 2 bases for J; bases not matched to a gene: 9. The sequence was obtained from a man in his late teens or twenties with COVID-19, enrolled during active disease. The rearrangement joins TRBV6-5 to TRBJ2-7, with TRBD1 matching 9 bases. The sample taken for sequencing was peripheral blood. The CDR3 DNA follows: TGTGCCAGCACTCTACCGAGACAGGGGGCCTACGAGCAGTACTTC. Amino acid sequence: CASTLPRQGAYEQYF.